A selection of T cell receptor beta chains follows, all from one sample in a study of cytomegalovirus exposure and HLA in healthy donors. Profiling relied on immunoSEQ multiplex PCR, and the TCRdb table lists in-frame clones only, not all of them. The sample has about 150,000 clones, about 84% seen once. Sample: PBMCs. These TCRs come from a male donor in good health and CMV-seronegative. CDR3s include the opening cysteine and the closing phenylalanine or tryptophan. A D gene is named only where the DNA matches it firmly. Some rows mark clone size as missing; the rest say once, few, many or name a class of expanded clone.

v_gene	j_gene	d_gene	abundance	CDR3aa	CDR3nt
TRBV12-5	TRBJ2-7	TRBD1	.	CASGSQPGQGINEQYF	TGTGCTAGTGGTTCCCAACCGGGACAGGGGATCAACGAGCAGTACTTC
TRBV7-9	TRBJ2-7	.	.	CASSSRDNDYEQYF	TGTGCCAGCAGTAGTAGGGACAACGACTACGAGCAGTACTTC
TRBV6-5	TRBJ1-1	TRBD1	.	CASSPRDRESGAFF	TGTGCCAGCAGTCCCCGGGACAGGGAGAGTGGAGCTTTCTTT
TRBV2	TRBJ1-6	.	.	CASSEGRGSPLHF	TGTGCCAGCAGTGAAGGAAGGGGGTCACCCCTCCACTTT
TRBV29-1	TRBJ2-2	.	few	CSVEFDTGELFF	TGCAGCGTTGAGTTCGACACCGGGGAGCTGTTTTTT
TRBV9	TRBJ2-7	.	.	CASSVGSSSYEQYF	TGTGCCAGCAGCGTAGGCAGTAGCTCCTACGAGCAGTACTTC
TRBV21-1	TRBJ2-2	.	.	CASRPDSYTGELFF	TGTGCCAGCAGACCTGACAGTTACACCGGGGAGCTGTTTTTT
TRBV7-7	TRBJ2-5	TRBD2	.	CASSKTGTSLETQYF	TGTGCCAGCAGCAAAACCGGGACTAGCCTTGAGACCCAGTACTTC
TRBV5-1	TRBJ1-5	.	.	CASSPIDSRNQPQHF	TGCGCCAGCAGCCCGATCGACAGTCGCAATCAGCCCCAGCATTTT
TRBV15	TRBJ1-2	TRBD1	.	CATSSVQGDYGYTF	TGTGCCACCAGCAGTGTACAGGGGGACTATGGCTACACCTTC
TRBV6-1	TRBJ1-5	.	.	CASSPPTGQPQHF	TGTGCCAGCAGTCCTCCGACCGGGCAGCCCCAGCATTTT
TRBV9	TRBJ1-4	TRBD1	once	CASSVRQGRNEKLFF	TGTGCCAGCAGCGTAAGACAGGGGCGGAATGAAAAACTGTTTTTT
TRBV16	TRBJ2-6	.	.	CASRGYGARSSGANVLTF	TGTGCCAGCCGAGGTTATGGGGCGAGAAGCTCTGGGGCCAACGTCCTGACTTTC
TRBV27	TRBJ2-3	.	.	CASFSDREGGQYF	TGTGCCAGCTTTTCTGATCGGGAAGGAGGGCAGTATTTT
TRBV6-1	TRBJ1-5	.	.	CASSEFAGVGNQPQHF	TGTGCCAGCAGTGAATTTGCCGGTGTCGGCAATCAGCCCCAGCATTTT
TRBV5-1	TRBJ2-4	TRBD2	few	CASRIWRGVNIQYF	TGCGCCAGCAGGATTTGGCGGGGGGTAAACATTCAGTACTTC
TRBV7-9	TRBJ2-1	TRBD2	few	CASSTHSGLAVSEQFF	TGTGCCAGCAGCACCCACTCCGGACTAGCTGTTTCTGAGCAGTTCTTC
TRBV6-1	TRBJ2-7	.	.	CASRRDTTYEQYF	TGTGCCAGCAGAAGGGACACTACCTACGAGCAGTACTTC
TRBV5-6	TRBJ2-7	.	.	CASSPLAAYEQYF	TGTGCCAGCAGCCCCTTAGCGGCCTACGAGCAGTACTTC
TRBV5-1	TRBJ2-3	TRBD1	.	CASSLDRGTVADTQYF	TGCGCCAGCAGCCTCGACAGGGGAACCGTCGCAGATACGCAGTATTTT
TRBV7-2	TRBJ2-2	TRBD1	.	CASSSRQGPTGELFF	TGTGCCAGCAGCTCGAGACAGGGGCCCACCGGGGAGCTGTTTTTT
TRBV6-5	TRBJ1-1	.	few	CASSEGVENTEAFF	TGTGCCAGCAGTGAAGGGGTCGAGAACACTGAAGCTTTCTTT
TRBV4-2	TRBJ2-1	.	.	CASSQVSWGEVDNEQFF	TGTGCCAGCAGCCAAGTCTCTTGGGGGGAGGTAGACAATGAGCAGTTCTTC
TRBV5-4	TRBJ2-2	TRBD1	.	CASSAHRGLEGGELFF	TGTGCCAGCAGCGCCCACAGGGGTCTAGAGGGCGGGGAGCTGTTTTTT
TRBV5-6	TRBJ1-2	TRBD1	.	CASSPGQANYGYTF	TGTGCCAGCAGCCCGGGACAGGCGAACTATGGCTACACCTTC
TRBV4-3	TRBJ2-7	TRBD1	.	CASSQDNDRGYEQYF	TGCGCCAGCAGCCAAGATAATGACAGGGGATACGAGCAGTACTTC
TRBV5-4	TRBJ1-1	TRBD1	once	CASSLGQGYTEAFF	TGTGCCAGCAGCTTGGGACAGGGGTACACTGAAGCTTTCTTT
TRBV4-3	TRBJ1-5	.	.	CASSLAGQLSNQPQHF	TGCGCCAGCAGCCTCGCCGGACAGCTTAGCAATCAGCCCCAGCATTTT
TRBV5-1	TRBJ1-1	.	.	CASSLAGTSEAFF	TGCGCCAGCAGCTTGGCGGGGACTTCTGAAGCTTTCTTT
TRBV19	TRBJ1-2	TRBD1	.	CASSIGGTGPNYGYTF	TGTGCCAGTAGTATTGGGGGGACAGGCCCTAACTATGGCTACACCTTC
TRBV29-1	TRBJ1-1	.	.	CSVEAEMNTEAFF	TGCAGCGTTGAGGCCGAAATGAACACTGAAGCTTTCTTT
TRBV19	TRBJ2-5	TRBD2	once	CASSIGLAGGYPQETQYF	TGTGCCAGTAGTATCGGACTAGCGGGGGGTTACCCACAAGAGACCCAGTACTTC
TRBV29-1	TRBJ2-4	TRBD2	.	CSVSTGGDIQYF	TGCAGCGTTTCAACGGGAGGGGACATTCAGTACTTC
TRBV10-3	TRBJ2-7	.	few	CAISERGGPNSYEQYF	TGTGCCATCAGTGAAAGGGGGGGACCCAACTCCTACGAGCAGTACTTC